The 10 T cell receptor beta chains below were found in one sample sequenced in a study of identical twins. TCRdb itself ran the 5' RACE reads through MiXCR, one entry per CDR3 protein. Seen here are roughly 250,000 distinct CDR3 sequences, around 6.6% observed once, and the top ten hold about 3.6%. This same sample was also part of a study on yellow fever vaccine responses in identical twins.

The specimen was memory (CD45RO+) T cells sorted from blood. The receptors derive from a young woman in good health.

The rearrangement links TRBV25-1 to TRBJ2-2, with TRBD2 matching over 9 bases. There are 15 residues in the CDR3. Germline V lookup: CDR1 MGHDK, CDR2 SYGVNS. V shed 4 bases, J shed 5 bases, and the junction held 5 bases outside the gene matches. Here the CDR3 reads CASSVSLAGTGELFF. For the CDR3, the DNA is TGTGCCAGCAGTGTAAGCCTAGCGGGGACCGGGGAGCTGTTTTTT. The whole variable domain, remainder taken from reference TRBV25-1 and TRBJ2-2, is EADIYQTPRYLVIGTGKKITLECSQTMGHDKMYWYQQDPGMELHLIHYSYGVNSTEKGDLSSESTVSRIRTEHFPLTLESARPSHTSQYLCASSVSLAGTGELFFGEGSRLTVL.

This clonotype has only a few counts. The rearrangement joins TRBV14 to TRBJ2-1; D possibly corresponds to TRBD2 (5 bases). V lost 5 bases and J 0 bases, leaving 14 bases between the germline ends. Germline V gene sequence: CDR1 SGHDN, CDR2 FVKESK. The CDR3 has 16 residues. This CDR3 is CASSSAAARSYNEQFF. In DNA, the CDR3 is TGTGCCAGCAGCTCCGCAGCGGCCCGCTCCTACAATGAGCAGTTCTTC. The complete variable domain, with remaining parts taken from reference TRBV14 and TRBJ2-1, reads EAGVTQFPSHSVIEKGQTVTLRCDPISGHDNLYWYRRVMGKEIKFLLHFVKESKQDESGMPNNRFLAERTGGTYSTLKVQPAELEDSGVYFCASSSAAARSYNEQFFGPGTRLTVL.

The DNA of the CDR3 is TGTGCCAGCAGCGTAGCGTTCCCGGGACAGGTCAATGAGCAGTTCTTC. Translated: CASSVAFPGQVNEQFF. V gene TRBV9 combines with J gene TRBJ2-1; TRBD1 matches at 8 bases. The CDR3 contains 16 residues. Germline CDR1 reads SGDLS; CDR2 reads YYNGEE. Unmatched junction bases numbered 8, after V lost 0 bases and J lost 6 bases.

This chain uses TRBV3-1 with TRBJ2-1; unclear D gene. The CDR3 length is 14 residues. Trimming pared 4 bases from V and 9 bases from J, leaving 16 bases between. The germline V gene encodes CDR1 LGHDT and CDR2 YNNKEL (reference sequence). The CDR3 nucleotides are TGTGCCAGCAGCCTGGGCCAAGTATGGGGTGAGCAGTTCTTC. Protein: CASSLGQVWGEQFF.

This clonotype was observed many times. The genes are TRBV7-6 and TRBJ1-4; D is ambiguous. The CDR3 is 14 amino acids. V was pared by 0 bases and J by 4 bases, with 6 bases between. The germline V gene encodes CDR1 SGHVS and CDR2 FNYEAQ. CDR3 bases: TGTGCCAGCAGCTTAGCGTGGGGTAATGAAAAACTGTTTTTT. Residues: CASSLAWGNEKLFF.

This clonotype occurred a few times. The chain is built from TRBV15 and TRBJ1-2, with D hard to call. This CDR3 has 17 amino acids. V was trimmed by 0 bases and J by 4 bases, leaving 18 bases between them. CDR1 and CDR2 from the germline V gene are LNHNV and YYDKDF (reference sequence). The DNA of the CDR3 is TGTGCCACCAGCAGAGAAAAGATGGGAGGCGGAGGCTATGGCTACACCTTC. Translated: CATSREKMGGGGYGYTF.

This clonotype was detected many times. The chain uses TRBV6-1 and TRBJ1-6; D is unclear. CDR1 is MNHNS, CDR2 SASEGT, per germline. The ends were cut back, 4 bases at V and 7 bases at J, with 5 bases in the middle. This CDR3 has 12 residues. The CDR3 protein is CASSGRNSPLHF. In DNA, the CDR3 is TGTGCCAGCAGTGGACGGAATTCACCCCTCCACTTT.

This clonotype came up many times. This chain joins TRBV5-1 and TRBJ2-5; 7 bases are shared with TRBD2. Looked up from germline, CDR1 is SGHRS and CDR2 is YFSETQ. V lost 4 bases to trimming and J lost 1 base; unmatched junction nucleotides: 10. This CDR3 contains 16 residues. CDR3 amino acids: CASSALGGGLQETQYF. The CDR3 nucleotides are TGCGCCAGCAGCGCCCTAGGCGGGGGACTCCAAGAGACCCAGTACTTC. The whole variable domain, filled in from reference TRBV5-1 and TRBJ2-5, reads KAGVTQTPRYLIKTRGQQVTLSCSPISGHRSVSWYQQTPGQGLQFLFEYFSETQRNKGNFPGRFSGRQFSNSRSEMNVSTLELGDSALYLCASSALGGGLQETQYFGPGTRLLVL.

The chain recombines TRBV20-1 with TRBJ1-2; D is unresolved. CDR3 length: 14 residues. Germline CDR1 reads DFQATT; CDR2 reads SNEGSKA (reference sequence). V lost 4 bases and J lost 4, with 16 bases in between. CDR3 in DNA: TGCAGTGCTATGTACACCTTCATGGGCTATGGCTACACCTTC. Its translation is CSAMYTFMGYGYTF.

There are many counts of this clonotype. The chain is built from TRBV10-3 and TRBJ2-1; TRBD2 aligns across 9 bases. With V trimmed by 3 bases and J by 9 bases, 9 bases remained unmatched. Germline assignment: CDR1 ENHRY and CDR2 SYGVKD. The CDR3 spans 15 residues. CDR3 DNA sequence: TGTGCCATCAGTGAAGGAATAGCGGGAGTAGGTGAGCAGTTCTTC. Protein: CAISEGIAGVGEQFF.